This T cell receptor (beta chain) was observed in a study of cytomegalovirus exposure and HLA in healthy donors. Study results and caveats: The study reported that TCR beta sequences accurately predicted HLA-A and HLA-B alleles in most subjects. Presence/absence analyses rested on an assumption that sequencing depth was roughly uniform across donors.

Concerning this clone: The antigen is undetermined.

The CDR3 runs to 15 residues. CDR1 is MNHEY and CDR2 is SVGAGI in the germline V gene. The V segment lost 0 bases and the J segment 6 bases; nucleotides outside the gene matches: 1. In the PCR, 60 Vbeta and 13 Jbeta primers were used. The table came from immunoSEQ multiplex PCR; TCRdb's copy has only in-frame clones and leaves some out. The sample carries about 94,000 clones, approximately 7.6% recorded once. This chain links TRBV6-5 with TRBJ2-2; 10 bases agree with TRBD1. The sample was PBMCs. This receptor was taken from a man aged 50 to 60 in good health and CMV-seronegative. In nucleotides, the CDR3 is TGTGCCAGCAGTTACTCCGGGACAGGGGCCGGGGAGCTGTTTTTT. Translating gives CASSYSGTGAGELFF.